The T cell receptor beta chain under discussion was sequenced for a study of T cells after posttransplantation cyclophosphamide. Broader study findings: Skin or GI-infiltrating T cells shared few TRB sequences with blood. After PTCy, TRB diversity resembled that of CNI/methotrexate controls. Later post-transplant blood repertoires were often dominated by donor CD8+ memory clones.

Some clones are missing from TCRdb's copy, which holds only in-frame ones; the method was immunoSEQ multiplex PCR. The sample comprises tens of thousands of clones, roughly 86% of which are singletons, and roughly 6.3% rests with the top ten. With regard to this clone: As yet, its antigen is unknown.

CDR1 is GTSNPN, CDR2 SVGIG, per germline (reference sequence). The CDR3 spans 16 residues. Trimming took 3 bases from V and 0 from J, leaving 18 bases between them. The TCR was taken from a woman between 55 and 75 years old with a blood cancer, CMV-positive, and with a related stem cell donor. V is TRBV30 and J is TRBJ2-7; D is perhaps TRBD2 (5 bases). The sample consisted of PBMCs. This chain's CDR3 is CAWSRLRKDFSYEQYF. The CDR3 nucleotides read TGTGCCTGGAGCCGACTGCGAAAGGACTTCTCCTACGAGCAGTACTTC.